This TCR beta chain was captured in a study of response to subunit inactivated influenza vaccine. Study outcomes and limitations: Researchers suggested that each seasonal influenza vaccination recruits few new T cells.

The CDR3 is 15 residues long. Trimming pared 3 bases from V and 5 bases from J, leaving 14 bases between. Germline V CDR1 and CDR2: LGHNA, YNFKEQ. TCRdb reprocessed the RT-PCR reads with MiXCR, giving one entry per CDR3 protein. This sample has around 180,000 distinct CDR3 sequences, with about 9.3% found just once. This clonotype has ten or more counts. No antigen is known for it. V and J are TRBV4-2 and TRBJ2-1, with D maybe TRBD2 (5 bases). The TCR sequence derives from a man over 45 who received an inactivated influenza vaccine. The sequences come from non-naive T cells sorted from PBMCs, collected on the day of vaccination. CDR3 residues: CASSHPGEMNNEQFF. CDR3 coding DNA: TGTGCCAGCAGCCACCCCGGGGAAATGAACAATGAGCAGTTCTTC.